This entry lists 21 T cell receptor beta chains sequenced from one sample in a study of blood T cell repertoires in COVID-19. The method was immunoSEQ multiplex PCR; TCRdb's version includes in-frame clones alone and lacks a portion of them. The repertoire consists of tens of thousands of clones, with approximately 80% occurring once and the leading ten covering about 9.9%. Specimen: peripheral blood. The receptors originated from an older man with COVID-19, enrolled during active disease.

The chain is built from TRBV6-5 and TRBJ1-5, with D unclear. The CDR3 spans 15 residues. V was pared by 2 bases and J by 0 bases, with 8 bases between. The germline V gene encodes CDR1 MNHEY and CDR2 SVGAGI. The chain's CDR3 is CASSYQKYSNQPQHF. The CDR3 region has the DNA TGTGCCAGCAGTTACCAGAAATATAGCAATCAGCCCCAGCATTTT.

CDR3 loop: CATSEGDNYGYTF. CDR3 bases: TGTGCCACCAGTGAGGGCGACAACTATGGCTACACCTTC. The chain is built from TRBV24-1 and TRBJ1-2, with D unclear. CDR3 size: 13 residues. Trimming took 4 bases from V and 2 from J, leaving 7 bases between them. CDR1 is KGHDR, CDR2 SFDVKD, per germline.

The chain links TRBV5-4 to TRBJ2-3; 8 bases fit TRBD2. Germline V gives CDR1 SGHNT, CDR2 YYREEE (reference sequence). The ends lost 4 bases at V and 4 bases at J; junction bases unmatched: 11. The CDR3 totals 16 residues. The CDR3 DNA is TGTGCCAGCAGCCCGGGAGGGGGGGGTTTCCCAGATACGCAGTATTTT. Its translation: CASSPGGGGFPDTQYF. The full variable domain, completed using reference TRBV5-4 and TRBJ2-3, is ETGVTQSPTHLIKTRGQQVTLRCSSQSGHNTVSWYQQALGQGPQFIFQYYREEENGRGNFPPRFSGLQFPNYSSELNVNALELDDSALYLCASSPGGGGFPDTQYFGPGTRLTVL.

This clone came up a few times. V usage is TRBV4-3 and J usage is TRBJ2-7; 10 positions match TRBD2. Trimming took 4 bases from V and 3 from J; bases not matched to a gene: 6. There are 15 residues in the CDR3. The germline V gene has CDR1 LGHNA and CDR2 YSLEER. The CDR3 DNA reads TGCGCCAGCAGCCTCGAAGCGGGGGGGGACTACGAGCAGTACTTC. Translation: CASSLEAGGDYEQYF.

V and J are TRBV5-1 and TRBJ1-1, with D possibly TRBD1 on 5 matching bases. This CDR3 spans 16 amino acids. V gave up 4 bases and J gave up 3 bases, with 19 bases separating them. CDR1 is SGHRS, CDR2 YFSETQ, per germline. The CDR3 nucleotides read TGCGCCAGCAGCCGGGGGAATCGTGGCGAGGACACTGAAGCTTTCTTT. Its protein is CASSRGNRGEDTEAFF.

The V gene is TRBV6-5, the J gene TRBJ2-1; tentative D call: TRBD2 (5 bases). This CDR3 has 14 residues. Per the germline V gene, CDR1 is MNHEY and CDR2 is SVGAGI. Trimming shortened V by 3 bases and J by 7 bases, and 13 bases separated the two germline ends. The CDR3 region has the DNA TGTGCCAGCAGTTATGACTACAGCAGGAATGAGCAGTTCTTC. Amino acids: CASSYDYSRNEQFF.

The chain combines TRBV29-1 with TRBJ1-1; no definite D call. The CDR3 runs 11 residues. Trimming removed 7 bases from V and 4 bases from J, with 10 bases in between. From germline, CDR1 is SQVTM and CDR2 ANQGSEA. Here the CDR3 reads CSATRSTEAFF. The DNA for the CDR3 is TGCAGCGCCACGAGGAGCACTGAAGCTTTCTTT. Based on the CDR3 plus reference TRBV29-1 and TRBJ1-1, the full variable domain is SAVISQKPSRDICQRGTSLTIQCQVDSQVTMMFWYRQQPGQSLTLIATANQGSEATYESGFVIDKFPISRPNLTFSTLTVSNMSPEDSSIYLCSATRSTEAFFGQGTRLTVV.

This chain links TRBV21-1 with TRBJ1-2. TRBV21-1 is a pseudogene segment. The CDR3 runs to 14 residues. This chain's CDR3 is CASSPGGTSYGYTF. The CDR3 nucleotides are TGTGCCAGCAGCCCTGGAGGGACTAGCTATGGCTACACCTTC.

This clone was counted a few times. The CDR3 sequence is CASSLGQTEAFF. In DNA form, the CDR3 reads TGTGCCAGCAGCTTGGGGCAGACTGAAGCTTTCTTT. V and J are TRBV5-6 and TRBJ1-1; D gene uncertain. CDR3 length: 12 residues. Per germline, CDR1 SGHDT and CDR2 YYEEEE. Trimming shortened V by 0 bases and J by 5 bases, and 5 bases separated the two germline ends.

This clone was detected only a few times. This rearrangement joins TRBV5-1 to TRBJ1-6, with 7 bases lining up with TRBD1. J gave up 5 bases and V 0 bases, and 2 bases lay outside the gene matches. Germline loops: CDR1 SGHRS, CDR2 YFSETQ. The CDR3 extends over 15 amino acids. The CDR3 region has the DNA TGCGCCAGCAGCTTGGTGGGGACAGATAATTCACCCCTCCACTTT. Its protein product is CASSLVGTDNSPLHF.

CDR3 nucleotide sequence: TGTGCCAGTAGTCCGGGACAGGGGGCTGAGGGGGGCAATCAGCCCCAGCATTTT. This codes for CASSPGQGAEGGNQPQHF. The chain combines TRBV19 with TRBJ1-5, with 12 positions matching TRBD1. Germline V gene lookup returns CDR1 LNHDA and CDR2 SQIVND (reference sequence). The CDR3 is 18 residues long. V gave up 5 bases and J gave up 2 bases; unmatched junction bases: 10. The whole variable domain, filled in from reference TRBV19 and TRBJ1-5, reads DGGITQSPKYLFRKEGQNVTLSCEQNLNHDAMYWYRQDPGQGLRLIYYSQIVNDFQKGDIAEGYSVSREKKESFPLTVTSAQKNPTAFYLCASSPGQGAEGGNQPQHFGDGTRLSIL.

The chain combines TRBV5-1 with TRBJ1-5; 7 nucleotides match TRBD1. The CDR3 extends over 15 amino acids. The germline V gene has CDR1 SGHRS and CDR2 YFSETQ. V dropped 0 bases and J dropped 3; count of bases not matched to a gene: 3. The CDR3 DNA reads as TGCGCCAGCAGCTTGGATAGGGGGCCCAATCAGCCCCAGCATTTT. It translates to CASSLDRGPNQPQHF.

The chain employs TRBV19 and TRBJ2-3; weak D call: TRBD1 (6 bases). V was shortened by 7 bases and J by 1 base, with 15 bases between the two germline ends. The CDR3 length is 15 residues. From germline, CDR1 is LNHDA and CDR2 SQIVND (reference sequence). CDR3 amino acids: CASKGTPWGTDTQYF. The CDR3 coding sequence is TGTGCCAGTAAGGGGACACCCTGGGGCACAGATACGCAGTATTTT.

This clone is a singleton in its sample. The chain combines TRBV5-1 with TRBJ2-3; no firm D call. The CDR3 is 12 residues long. CDR1 and CDR2 from the germline V gene are SGHRS and YFSETQ. The V end lost 0 bases, the J end lost 5 bases, and 4 bases lay between the germline ends. As DNA, the CDR3 is TGCGCCAGCAGCTTGGATATAGATACGCAGTATTTT. It encodes CASSLDIDTQYF.

This clone was seen only once. The rearrangement uses TRBV5-4 and TRBJ1-3, with 8 bases that match TRBD1. The V and J ends lost 4 bases and 9 bases, in that order; junction bases with no gene match: 9. CDR3 size: 14 residues. Germline assignment: CDR1 SGHNT and CDR2 YYREEE (reference sequence). This CDR3 is CASSLQGATSTIYF. Here the CDR3 DNA reads TGTGCCAGCAGCCTGCAGGGGGCTACCAGCACCATATATTTT.

The chain combines TRBV5-1 with TRBJ2-5; no definite D call. CDR1 is SGHRS and CDR2 is YFSETQ in the germline V gene. The CDR3 is 16 residues long. V shed 1 base and J shed 4 bases, with 17 bases lying between them. The CDR3 spells CASSLSGRIQTETQYF. CDR3 DNA sequence: TGCGCCAGCAGCTTGAGTGGGCGAATACAGACAGAGACCCAGTACTTC.

The CDR3 nucleotides are TGTGCCAGCGCACCCACCATTAGGAGTGAGCAGTACGTC. Its protein is CASAPTIRSEQYV. The rearrangement uses TRBV6-5 and TRBJ2-7; no clear D gene. Between the trimmed V and J ends, which lost 8 bases and 7 bases, there was a span of 18 bases. The CDR3 contains 13 residues. CDR1 MNHEY and CDR2 SVGAGI come from the germline V gene.

This chain links TRBV9 with TRBJ2-1; weak D call: TRBD2 (6 bases). This CDR3 comprises 16 residues. Germline V lookup: CDR1 SGDLS, CDR2 YYNGEE. V was clipped by 4 bases and J by 4 bases, with 18 bases between them. CDR3 sequence reads: CASSNTGTWEYNEQFF. The CDR3 nucleotides read TGTGCCAGCAGCAATACCGGGACTTGGGAATACAATGAGCAGTTCTTC.

The chain couples TRBV9 to TRBJ2-1; 7 nucleotides line up with TRBD1. The V gene's germline CDR1 is SGDLS and CDR2 YYNGEE. With 4 bases clipped from V and 6 bases from J, the junction kept 7 bases outside the gene matches. The CDR3 extends over 14 amino acids. The CDR3 protein is CASSFNDRANEQFF. The DNA of the CDR3 is TGTGCCAGCAGCTTTAACGACAGGGCCAATGAGCAGTTCTTC.

The chain has TRBV21-1 and TRBJ2-7; the table's D gene call, TRBD1, was not cross checked with the DNA. TRBV21-1 is shown as a pseudogene. The CDR3 has 15 residues. CDR3 sequence (DNA): TGTGCCAGCAGCAGGTCGACAGGGTTCTCCTACGAGCAGTACGTC. It is translated as CASSRSTGFSYEQYV.

This chain uses TRBV28 with TRBJ1-2; 8 positions agree with TRBD1. Per germline, CDR1 MDHEN and CDR2 SYDVKM. J lost 4 bases, V lost 7 bases, and 2 bases had no gene match. CDR3 size: 12 residues. CDR3 nucleotide sequence: TGTGCCAGCATTACAGGGGGCTATGGCTACACCTTC. Encoded protein: CASITGGYGYTF.